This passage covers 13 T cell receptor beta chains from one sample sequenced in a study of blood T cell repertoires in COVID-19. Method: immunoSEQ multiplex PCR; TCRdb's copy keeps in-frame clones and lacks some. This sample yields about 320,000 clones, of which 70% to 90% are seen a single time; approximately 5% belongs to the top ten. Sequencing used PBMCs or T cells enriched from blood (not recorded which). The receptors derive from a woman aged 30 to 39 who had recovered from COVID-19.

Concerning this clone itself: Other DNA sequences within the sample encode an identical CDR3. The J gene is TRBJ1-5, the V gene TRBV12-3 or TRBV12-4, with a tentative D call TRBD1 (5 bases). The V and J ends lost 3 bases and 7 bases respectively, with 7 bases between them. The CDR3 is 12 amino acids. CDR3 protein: CASSFGGQPQHF. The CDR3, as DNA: TGTGCCAGCAGTTTCGGGGGGCAGCCCCAGCATTTT.

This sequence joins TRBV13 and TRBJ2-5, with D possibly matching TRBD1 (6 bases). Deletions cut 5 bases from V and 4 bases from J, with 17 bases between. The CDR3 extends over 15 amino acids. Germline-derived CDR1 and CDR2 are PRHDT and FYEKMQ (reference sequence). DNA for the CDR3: TGTGCCAGCAGCATGTCAGGGGTTCTTGGAGAGACCCAGTACTTC. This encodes CASSMSGVLGETQYF. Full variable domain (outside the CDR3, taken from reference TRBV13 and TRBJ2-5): AAGVIQSPRHLIKEKRETATLKCYPIPRHDTVYWYQQGPGQDPQFLISFYEKMQSDKGSIPDRFSAQQFSDYHSELNMSSLELGDSALYFCASSMSGVLGETQYFGPGTRLLVL.

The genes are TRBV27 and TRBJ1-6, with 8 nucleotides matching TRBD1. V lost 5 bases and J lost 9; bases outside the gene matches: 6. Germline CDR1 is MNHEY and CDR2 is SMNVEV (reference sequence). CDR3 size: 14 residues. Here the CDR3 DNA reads TGTGCCAGCAGTAGACAGGGGAGCGGTTCACCCCTCCACTTT. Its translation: CASSRQGSGSPLHF.

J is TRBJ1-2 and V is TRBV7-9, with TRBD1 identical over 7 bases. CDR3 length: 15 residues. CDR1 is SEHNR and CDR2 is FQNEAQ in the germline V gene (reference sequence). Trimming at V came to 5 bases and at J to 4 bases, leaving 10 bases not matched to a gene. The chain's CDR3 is CASSHRQGLPYGYTF. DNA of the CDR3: TGTGCCAGCAGCCATCGACAGGGACTGCCCTATGGCTACACCTTC. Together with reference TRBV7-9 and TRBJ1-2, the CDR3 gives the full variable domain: DTGVSQNPRHKITKRGQNVTFRCDPISEHNRLYWYRQTLGQGPEFLTYFQNEAQLEKSRLLSDRFSAERPKGSFSTLEIQRTEQGDSAMYLCASSHRQGLPYGYTFGSGTRLTVV.

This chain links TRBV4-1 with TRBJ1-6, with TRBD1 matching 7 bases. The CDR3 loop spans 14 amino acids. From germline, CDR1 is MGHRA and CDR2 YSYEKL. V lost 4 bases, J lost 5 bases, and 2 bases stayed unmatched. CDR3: CASSLGQDNSPLHF. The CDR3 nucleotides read TGCGCCAGCAGCCTAGGACAGGATAATTCACCCCTCCACTTT.

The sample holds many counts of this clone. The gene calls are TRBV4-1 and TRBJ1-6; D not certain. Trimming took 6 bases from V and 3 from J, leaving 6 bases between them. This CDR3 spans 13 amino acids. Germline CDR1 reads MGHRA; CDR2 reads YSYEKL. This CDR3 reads CASRGYYNSPLHF. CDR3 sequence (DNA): TGCGCCAGCAGGGGCTACTATAATTCACCCCTCCACTTT.

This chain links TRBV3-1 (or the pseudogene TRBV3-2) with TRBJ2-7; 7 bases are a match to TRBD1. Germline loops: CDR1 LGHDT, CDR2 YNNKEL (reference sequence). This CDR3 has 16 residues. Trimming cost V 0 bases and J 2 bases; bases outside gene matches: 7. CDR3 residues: CASSQEARDRPYEQYF. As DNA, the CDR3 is TGTGCCAGCAGCCAAGAGGCTCGGGACAGACCCTACGAGCAGTACTTC.

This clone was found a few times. Here the CDR3 reads CATSRSGQAIQETQYF. CDR3 nucleotides: TGTGCCACCAGCAGATCGGGACAGGCAATCCAAGAGACCCAGTACTTC. The gene calls are TRBV15 and TRBJ2-5, with TRBD1 matching over 8 bases. CDR1 is LNHNV, CDR2 YYDKDF, per germline (reference sequence). This CDR3 is 16 amino acids long. J gave up 1 base and V 2 bases, and 6 bases lay outside the gene matches.

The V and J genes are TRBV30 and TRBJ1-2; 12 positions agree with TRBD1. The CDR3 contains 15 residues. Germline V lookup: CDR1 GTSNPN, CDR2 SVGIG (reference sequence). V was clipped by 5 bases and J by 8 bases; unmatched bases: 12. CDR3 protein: CAWRRPGTGGRGYTF. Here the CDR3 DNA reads TGTGCCTGGCGCCGCCCCGGGACAGGGGGCCGGGGCTACACCTTC. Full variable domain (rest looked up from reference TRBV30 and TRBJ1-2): SQTIHQWPATLVQPVGSPLSLECTVEGTSNPNLYWYRQAAGRGLQLLFYSVGIGQISSEVPQNLSASRPQDRQFILSSKKLLLSDSGFYLCAWRRPGTGGRGYTFGSGTRLTVV.

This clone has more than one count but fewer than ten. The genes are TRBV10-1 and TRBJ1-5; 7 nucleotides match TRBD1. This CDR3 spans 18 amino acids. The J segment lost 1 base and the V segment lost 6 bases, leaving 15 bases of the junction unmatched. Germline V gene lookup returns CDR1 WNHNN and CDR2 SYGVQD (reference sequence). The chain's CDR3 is CASRGQFRWVRSNQPQHF. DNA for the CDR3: TGCGCCAGCAGGGGACAGTTCCGCTGGGTCCGCAGCAATCAGCCCCAGCATTTT.

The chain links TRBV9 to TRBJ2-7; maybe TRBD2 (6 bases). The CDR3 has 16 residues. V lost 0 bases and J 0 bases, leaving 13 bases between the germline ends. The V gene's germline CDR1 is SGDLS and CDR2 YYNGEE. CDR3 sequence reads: CASSVGGRRGSYEQYF. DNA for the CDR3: TGTGCCAGCAGCGTAGGAGGGAGGCGGGGCTCCTACGAGCAGTACTTC. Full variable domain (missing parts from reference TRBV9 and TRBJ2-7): DSGVTQTPKHLITATGQRVTLRCSPRSGDLSVYWYQQSLDQGLQFLIQYYNGEERAKGNILERFSAQQFPDLHSELNLSSLELGDSALYFCASSVGGRRGSYEQYFGPGTRLTVT.

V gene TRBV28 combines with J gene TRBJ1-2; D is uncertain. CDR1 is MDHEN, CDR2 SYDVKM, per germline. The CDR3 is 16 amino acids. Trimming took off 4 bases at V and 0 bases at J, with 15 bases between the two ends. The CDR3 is CASSWSTATTNYGYTF. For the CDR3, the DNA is TGTGCCAGCAGTTGGTCAACAGCAACGACTAACTATGGCTACACCTTC.

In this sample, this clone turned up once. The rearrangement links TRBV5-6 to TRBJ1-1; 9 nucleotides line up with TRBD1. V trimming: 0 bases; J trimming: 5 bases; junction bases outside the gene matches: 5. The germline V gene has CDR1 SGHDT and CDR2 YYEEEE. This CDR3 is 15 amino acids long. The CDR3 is CASSLVGQGQTEAFF. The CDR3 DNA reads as TGTGCCAGCAGCTTGGTGGGACAGGGTCAGACTGAAGCTTTCTTT.